The T cell receptor beta chain described here comes from a study of blood T cell repertoires in COVID-19. In the authors' workflow: By means of reference gene primer amplification, nucleated cell counts were estimated. Some clones are missing from TCRdb's copy, which holds only in-frame ones; the method was immunoSEQ multiplex PCR. That table furnishes V, J and clone size, whereas the DNA furnished D and trimming. The sample has 250,000 to 400,000 clones; more than 70% are singletons. The trim removed 7 bases at V and 4 bases at J, leaving 5 bases unmatched. From germline, CDR1 is SQVTM and CDR2 ANQGSEA. This CDR3 has 13 amino acids. This study enrolled people aged roughly 18 to 90 from around 26 US geographic areas.

The V and J genes are TRBV29-1 and TRBJ1-2; TRBD1 matches at 11 bases. The sequencing input was PBMCs or T cells enriched from blood (not recorded which). The source of this sequence is a woman between 25 and 40 years old who had recovered from COVID-19. CDR3 sequence (DNA): TGCAGCGCTTCCGGACAGGGGGCCTATGGCTACACCTTC. This translates into CSASGQGAYGYTF.